What follows are 30 T cell receptor beta chains derived from one specimen sequenced in a study of blood T cell repertoires in COVID-19. The table came from immunoSEQ multiplex PCR; TCRdb's copy has only in-frame clones and leaves some out. This sample has fewer than 450,000 clones, with roughly 86% found just once. The sample comprised peripheral blood. These receptors were taken from an older woman with COVID-19, enrolled during active disease.

The chain recombines TRBV4-3 with TRBJ2-1, with D perhaps TRBD1 (6 bases). The germline CDR1 and CDR2 sequences are LGHNA and YSLEER. V dropped 2 bases and J dropped 2 bases, with 19 bases sitting between them. This CDR3 contains 18 residues. The CDR3, as DNA: TGCGCCAGCAGCCAATACTACCCTGGACAGACCACCTACAATGAGCAGTTCTTC. Amino acid sequence: CASSQYYPGQTTYNEQFF.

The rearrangement uses TRBV18 and TRBJ1-1, with D possibly matching TRBD1 (5 bases). This CDR3 spans 14 amino acids. Germline assignment: CDR1 KGHSH and CDR2 LQKENI. V was pared by 0 bases and J by 8 bases, with 13 bases between. CDR3 coding DNA: TGTGCCAGCTCACCACCGAGCCAGGGAGGGGAAGCTTTCTTT. Its translation: CASSPPSQGGEAFF.

This sequence joins TRBV5-4 and TRBJ2-5; 8 bases align to TRBD2. Trimming at V came to 0 bases and at J to 5 bases, leaving 12 bases not matched to a gene. Germline-derived CDR1 and CDR2 are SGHNT and YYREEE (reference sequence). CDR3 length: 17 amino acids. The CDR3 DNA is TGTGCCAGCAGCTTGGGTCGGGCGGGGGGCGGACTGGAGACCCAGTACTTC. Protein: CASSLGRAGGGLETQYF. Full variable domain (rest looked up from reference TRBV5-4 and TRBJ2-5): ETGVTQSPTHLIKTRGQQVTLRCSSQSGHNTVSWYQQALGQGPQFIFQYYREEENGRGNFPPRFSGLQFPNYSSELNVNALELDDSALYLCASSLGRAGGGLETQYFGPGTRLLVL.

A single count supports this clone. The chain recombines TRBV12-3 or TRBV12-4 with TRBJ1-2; 7 bases fit TRBD1. The CDR3 loop spans 13 amino acids. With 5 bases clipped from V and 8 bases from J, the junction kept 8 bases outside the gene matches. CDR3 coding DNA: TGTGCCAGCAGTGAATCGACAGGGCAGGGCTACACCTTC. Residues: CASSESTGQGYTF.

This clone came up a few times. The J gene is TRBJ1-6, the V gene TRBV7-9; D is undetermined. CDR3 size: 14 residues. V was cut by 4 bases and J by 4 bases, with 8 bases left in between. Germline-derived CDR1 and CDR2 are SEHNR and FQNEAQ (reference sequence). The CDR3 sequence: CASSSGDYNSPLHF. The CDR3 DNA reads as TGTGCCAGCAGCTCGGGTGATTATAATTCACCCCTCCACTTT.

CDR3 in amino acids: CASSRTENIQYF. Written as DNA, the CDR3 is TGTGCCAGCAGCCGGACAGAAAACATTCAGTACTTC. The rearrangement links TRBV11-2 to TRBJ2-4; the D gene is possibly TRBD1 (6 bases). Between the trimmed V and J ends, which lost 5 bases and 5 bases, there was a span of 7 bases. In germline, CDR1 is SGHAT, CDR2 FQNNGV. The CDR3 totals 12 residues.

This clone was observed a few times. The gene calls are TRBV21-1 and TRBJ1-4; the D call in the table, TRBD1, was not verified against the DNA. TRBV21-1 is an annotated pseudogene. This CDR3 is 16 amino acids long. The CDR3: CARSGTGVATNEKLFF. The DNA for the CDR3 is TGTGCCAGGTCCGGGACAGGGGTCGCAACTAATGAAAAACTGTTTTTT.

This CDR3 reads CASSDITIQYF. CDR3 nucleotides: TGTGCCAGCAGTGACATCACTATCCAGTACTTC. The chain has TRBV2 and TRBJ2-5; D call uncertain. CDR1 is SNHLY, CDR2 FYNNEI, per germline. This CDR3 has 11 amino acids. Trimming removed 3 bases at V and 10 bases at J, with 9 bases between. Looking up the rest from reference TRBV2 and TRBJ2-5 gives the full variable domain: EPEVTQTPSHQVTQMGQEVILRCVPISNHLYFYWYRQILGQKVEFLVSFYNNEISEKSEIFDDQFSVERPDGSNFTLKIRSTKLEDSAMYFCASSDITIQYFGPGTRLLVL.

The chain couples TRBV5-1 to TRBJ1-6, with 7 bases aligning to TRBD1. The CDR3 consists of 16 residues. The germline V gene encodes CDR1 SGHRS and CDR2 YFSETQ. Germline trimming cut 0 bases from V and 7 bases from J; bases unmatched to any gene: 7. CDR3 region: CASSLERTGANSPLHF. The CDR3 DNA follows: TGCGCCAGCAGCTTGGAACGGACAGGAGCAAATTCACCCCTCCACTTT.

This chain connects TRBV23-1 to TRBJ2-4; TRBD1 agrees at 7 bases. TRBV23-1 is noted as an ORF with a role that remains uncertain. Unmatched junction bases numbered 3, after V lost 3 bases and J lost 4 bases. The CDR3 extends over 14 amino acids. Here the CDR3 reads CASSHSGGKNIQYF. CDR3 coding DNA: TGCGCCAGCAGTCATTCAGGGGGAAAAAACATTCAGTACTTC.

The genes are TRBV5-1 and TRBJ2-3; the D is unclear. The CDR3 is 17 residues long. Between the trimmed V and J ends, which lost 4 bases and 1 base, there was a span of 19 bases. Per the germline V gene, CDR1 is SGHRS and CDR2 is YFSETQ. CDR3: CASSHGEWKTGTDTQYF. In DNA form, the CDR3 reads TGCGCCAGCAGCCACGGAGAGTGGAAGACCGGCACAGATACGCAGTATTTT.

This clone occurred once. The chain joins TRBV7-9 to TRBJ2-7, with 9 bases aligning to TRBD1. Germline CDR1 SEHNR, CDR2 FQNEAQ (reference sequence). The CDR3 sequence is 17 residues long. The V gene end was trimmed by 2 bases and the J gene end by 1 base; junction bases not matched to a gene: 9. DNA for the CDR3: TGTGCCAGCAGCTTATTCCCTCCGGGACAGGGATCCTACGAGCAGTACTTC. Its protein is CASSLFPPGQGSYEQYF. Full variable domain (remainder filled in from reference TRBV7-9 and TRBJ2-7): DTGVSQNPRHKITKRGQNVTFRCDPISEHNRLYWYRQTLGQGPEFLTYFQNEAQLEKSRLLSDRFSAERPKGSFSTLEIQRTEQGDSAMYLCASSLFPPGQGSYEQYFGPGTRLTVT.

This chain connects TRBV10-3 to TRBJ1-2; D is perhaps TRBD1 (5 bases). CDR3 size: 13 residues. With 2 bases removed from V and 7 bases from J, the gap between germline ends came to 11 bases. Germline assignment: CDR1 ENHRY and CDR2 SYGVKD. CDR3 amino acids: CAISELRASGYTF. For the CDR3, the DNA is TGTGCCATCAGTGAGCTCAGGGCTAGTGGCTACACCTTC.

The chain couples TRBV24-1 to TRBJ1-2; 7 bases are a match to TRBD1. V trimming: 4 bases; J trimming: 6 bases; junction bases outside the gene matches: 7. This CDR3 is built from 14 residues. Germline values: CDR1 KGHDR, CDR2 SFDVKD. In DNA form, the CDR3 reads TGTGCCACCAGTGACACGACAGGGAGGCATGGCTACACCTTC. Encoded protein: CATSDTTGRHGYTF.

This rearrangement joins TRBV9 to TRBJ1-1, with D maybe TRBD1 (6 bases). The CDR3 runs 13 residues. Between the trimmed V and J ends, which lost 8 bases and 3 bases, there was a span of 14 bases. Looked up from germline, CDR1 is SGDLS and CDR2 is YYNGEE. The CDR3 bases are TGTGCCAGTGGGTCAGAGGGGGACACTGAAGCTTTCTTT. The encoded protein is CASGSEGDTEAFF.

This chain connects TRBV25-1 to TRBJ2-1; 8 bases fit TRBD2. V trimming: 5 bases; J trimming: 6 bases; junction bases outside the gene matches: 6. Looked up from germline, CDR1 is MGHDK and CDR2 is SYGVNS. This CDR3 region has 14 residues. CDR3 in amino acids: CASSREGRGNEQFF. The CDR3 nucleotides are TGTGCCAGCAGTCGGGAGGGTCGGGGCAATGAGCAGTTCTTC.

This rearrangement joins TRBV7-6 to TRBJ1-1; 7 bases agree with TRBD1. The length of the CDR3 is 20 residues. V lost 3 bases, J lost 3 bases, and 22 bases stayed unmatched. Per germline, CDR1 SGHVS and CDR2 FNYEAQ. The chain's CDR3 is CASSLYSGQYYIHRDTEAFF. The CDR3, as DNA: TGTGCCAGCAGCTTGTATTCGGGACAGTATTACATTCACAGGGACACTGAAGCTTTCTTT.

This chain uses TRBV27 with TRBJ1-6; D gene uncertain. The germline V gene encodes CDR1 MNHEY and CDR2 SMNVEV (reference sequence). This CDR3 has 14 residues. The ends were cut back, 3 bases at V and 7 bases at J, with 10 bases in the middle. The CDR3 DNA sequence: TGTGCCAGCAGTTTTAATGAGAGGAATTCACCCCTCCACTTT. Its protein product is CASSFNERNSPLHF.

This clone was detected once. The chain couples TRBV5-1 to TRBJ2-3, with D unresolved. The CDR3 runs to 16 residues. V lost 1 base and J lost 6, with 18 bases in between. Germline CDR1 reads SGHRS; CDR2 reads YFSETQ. Written as DNA, the CDR3 is TGCGCCAGCAGCTTGCCACACAGTGCAGTGGCCGATACGCAGTATTTT. It encodes CASSLPHSAVADTQYF.

The CDR3 loop is CASSYDRGIGAEAFF. DNA for the CDR3: TGCGCCAGCAGCTATGACAGGGGGATCGGCGCTGAAGCTTTCTTT. The genes are TRBV5-1 and TRBJ1-1; 9 bases are shared with TRBD1. V was pared by 3 bases and J by 6 bases, with 9 bases of the junction left unmatched. This CDR3 is 15 amino acids long. CDR1 and CDR2 (germline): SGHRS, YFSETQ.

The chain has TRBV29-1 and TRBJ1-2, with TRBD1 identical over 7 bases. V gave up 3 bases and J gave up 8 bases; unmatched junction bases: 6. The length of the CDR3 is 12 residues. CDR1 and CDR2 from the germline V gene are SQVTM and ANQGSEA. The CDR3 loop is CSVETGRMGYTF. CDR3 nucleotides: TGCAGCGTTGAGACAGGGCGGATGGGCTACACCTTC.

As DNA, the CDR3 is TGTGCCAGCAGCTTGAACAGGGGCTACACCTTC. It yields the protein CASSLNRGYTF. The chain recombines TRBV5-4 with TRBJ1-2; possible D gene TRBD1, 5 bases. The CDR3 is 11 residues long. V lost 1 base and J 8 bases, leaving 6 bases between the germline ends. Germline lookup yields CDR1 SGHNT and CDR2 YYREEE (reference sequence).

The CDR3 region has the DNA TGTGCCAGCAGCCAATTGGTACAGGGTGAGCAGTTCTTC. It yields the protein CASSQLVQGEQFF. The V gene is TRBV14, the J gene TRBJ2-1; a weak D match, TRBD1 (6 bases). Per germline, CDR1 SGHDN and CDR2 FVKESK. The CDR3 consists of 13 residues. V was pared by 2 bases and J by 9 bases, with 11 bases between.

The chain carries TRBV9 and TRBJ2-2; D perhaps matches TRBD2 (6 bases). The V gene lost 0 bases and the J gene lost 2 bases, with 11 bases spanning the gap. This CDR3 is 16 amino acids long. Per the germline V gene, CDR1 is SGDLS and CDR2 is YYNGEE. The CDR3 nucleotides are TGTGCCAGCAGCGTAGTCGCGGGGAGCAACACCGGGGAGCTGTTTTTT. This translates into CASSVVAGSNTGELFF.

This clone was observed a handful of times. The same CDR3 also results from other DNA sequences found in this sample. The chain has TRBV19 and TRBJ1-2; TRBD1 might be the D (6 bases). Germline CDR1 is LNHDA and CDR2 is SQIVND (reference sequence). This CDR3 spans 14 amino acids. Trimming left V 4 bases short and J 2 bases short, with 11 bases between. Here the CDR3 reads CASSRAGENYGYTF. The CDR3 nucleotides are TGTGCCAGTAGTAGGGCAGGGGAAAACTATGGCTACACCTTC.

The CDR3 sequence: CATSRDWGEYGYTF. CDR3 nucleotides: TGTGCCACCAGCAGAGATTGGGGGGAATATGGCTACACCTTC. The V gene is TRBV15, the J gene TRBJ1-2; D is possibly TRBD1 (5 bases). CDR3 size: 14 residues. Germline V gene data show CDR1 as LNHNV and CDR2 as YYDKDF (reference sequence). Trimming removed 0 bases from V and 5 bases from J, with 10 bases in between.

The chain joins TRBV7-2 to TRBJ1-4, with 9 bases lining up with TRBD1. CDR3 size: 15 residues. CDR1 is SGHTA and CDR2 is FQGNSA in the germline V gene. The V segment lost 2 bases and the J segment 7 bases; nucleotides outside the gene matches: 5. The CDR3 reads CASSLIRDRAEKLFF. The CDR3 DNA sequence: TGTGCCAGCAGCTTAATCCGGGACAGGGCTGAAAAACTGTTTTTT.

The chain recombines TRBV6-5 with TRBJ1-6; perhaps TRBD1 as D (5 bases). Germline V lookup: CDR1 MNHEY, CDR2 SVGAGI. Trimming removed 6 bases at V and 7 bases at J, with 10 bases between. CDR3 length: 13 amino acids. The CDR3: CASSRVWNSPLHF. DNA for the CDR3: TGTGCCAGCAGCAGGGTATGGAATTCACCCCTCCACTTT.

The chain carries TRBV24-1 and TRBJ1-5; D gene unclear. Trimming removed 4 bases at V and 5 bases at J, with 11 bases between. CDR1 and CDR2 from the germline V gene are KGHDR and SFDVKD. The CDR3 has 14 residues. In DNA, the CDR3 is TGTGCCACCAGTGAAAGCCAACCTCATCAGCCCCAGCATTTT. Translated: CATSESQPHQPQHF.

The chain joins TRBV6-6 to TRBJ1-1; 7 bases agree with TRBD1. This CDR3 is 14 amino acids long. V was pared by 6 bases and J by 0 bases, with 4 bases of the junction left unmatched. Germline CDR1 and CDR2: MNHNY and SVGAGI (reference sequence). In DNA form, the CDR3 reads TGTGCCAGCAGCGACAGGGAATTGAACACTGAAGCTTTCTTT. This encodes CASSDRELNTEAFF.